The 15 T cell receptor beta chains presented below share a single source sample, sequenced in a study of cytomegalovirus exposure and HLA in healthy donors. This PCR relied on a set of 60 Vbeta primers and 13 Jbeta primers. The table came from immunoSEQ multiplex PCR; TCRdb's copy has only in-frame clones and leaves some out. Here the sample spans under 100,000 clones, roughly two thirds being singletons. The sequenced sample consisted of PBMCs. These receptors were obtained from a woman aged 50 to 60 in good health and CMV-seropositive.

The V gene is TRBV7-9, the J gene TRBJ2-7; 9 positions agree with TRBD1. The CDR3 loop spans 16 amino acids. Germline V lookup: CDR1 SEHNR, CDR2 FQNEAQ (reference sequence). J lost 3 bases, V lost 5 bases, and 11 bases had no gene match. The CDR3 sequence is CASSPETGGHYYEQYF. The CDR3, as DNA: TGTGCCAGCAGCCCGGAAACAGGGGGCCATTACTACGAGCAGTACTTC.

The genes are TRBV27 and TRBJ2-1, with TRBD1 as a possible D gene (5 bases). The ends were cut back, 6 bases at V and 7 bases at J, with 10 bases in the middle. Per germline, CDR1 MNHEY and CDR2 SMNVEV (reference sequence). CDR3 length equals 12 residues. CDR3 nucleotides: TGTGCCAGCAGGAAGGGGTGGAATGAGCAGTTCTTC. Translated, it gives CASRKGWNEQFF.

Ten or more counts support this clone. The rearrangement links TRBV7-9 to TRBJ1-4; D call uncertain. The V gene's germline CDR1 is SEHNR and CDR2 FQNEAQ (reference sequence). This CDR3 contains 14 residues. V was cut by 1 base and J by 2 bases, with 5 bases left in between. CDR3 loop: CASSLVGTNEKLFF. The CDR3 DNA reads as TGTGCCAGCAGCTTAGTCGGTACTAATGAAAAACTGTTTTTT.

The chain is built from TRBV6-6 and TRBJ2-5, with 7 nucleotides matching TRBD1. V gave up 2 bases and J gave up 2 bases; unmatched junction bases: 5. The germline CDR1 and CDR2 sequences are MNHNY and SVGAGI (reference sequence). CDR3 length: 15 residues. CDR3 sequence: CASSYRDRYQETQYF. In DNA, the CDR3 is TGTGCCAGCAGTTACAGGGACAGATATCAAGAGACCCAGTACTTC.

This chain links TRBV19 with TRBJ2-1; D gene unclear. Trimming cost V 6 bases and J 2 bases, with 11 bases left between them. The CDR3 contains 14 residues. Germline V gene sequence: CDR1 LNHDA, CDR2 SQIVND (reference sequence). The CDR3 protein is CASRVSPAYNEQFF. The DNA of the CDR3 is TGTGCCAGTAGGGTGAGTCCGGCCTACAATGAGCAGTTCTTC.

Regarding this clone: The junction departs from the called germline gene at one end, perhaps through a read error. The V and J genes are TRBV4-1 and TRBJ1-2; tentative D call: TRBD1 (6 bases). CDR1 and CDR2 (germline): MGHRA, YSYEKL. The CDR3 totals 17 residues. The CDR3 here is CASSQVGVRGVSYGYTF. CDR3 in DNA: TGCGCCAGCAGTCAAGTGGGAGTCAGGGGTGTAAGCTATGGCTACACCTTC.

Points on this clone: Germline is not matched at one junction end, which may reflect a read error. The rearrangement uses TRBV7-9 and TRBJ2-7; TRBD2 agrees at 11 bases. Germline V gives CDR1 SEHNR, CDR2 FQNEAQ (reference sequence). The CDR3 contains 15 residues. CDR3 region: CSSSHTSGSPYEQYF. CDR3 in DNA: TGTTCCAGCAGTCACACTAGCGGGAGTCCGTACGAGCAGTACTTC.

J is TRBJ1-2 and V is TRBV29-1; possible D gene TRBD1, 6 bases. The CDR3 is 14 amino acids. Trimming pared 4 bases from V and 1 base from J, leaving 13 bases between. CDR1 and CDR2 (germline): SQVTM, ANQGSEA. In DNA form, the CDR3 reads TGCAGCGTTGGGGGAGGGGGACGTAACTATGGCTACACCTTC. Its protein product is CSVGGGGRNYGYTF.

The rearrangement joins TRBV5-1 to TRBJ2-5, with TRBD1 identical over 10 bases. V lost 6 bases, J lost 7 bases, and 9 bases stayed unmatched. The V gene's germline CDR1 is SGHRS and CDR2 YFSETQ. The CDR3 length is 14 residues. This chain's CDR3 is CASTPPGDRGTQYF. CDR3 sequence (DNA): TGCGCCAGCACCCCCCCTGGGGACAGGGGGACCCAGTACTTC.

The V gene is TRBV27, the J gene TRBJ2-1; the match to TRBD2 covers 11 bases. The junction had 10 bases not matched to a gene; V was cut back by 5 bases and J by 7 bases. Looked up from germline, CDR1 is MNHEY and CDR2 is SMNVEV (reference sequence). The length of the CDR3 is 16 residues. CDR3 coding DNA: TGTGCCAGCAGTCGGCCCCGGGCTAGCGGGGGGAATGAGCAGTTCTTC. Protein: CASSRPRASGGNEQFF.

This clone was seen only once. This chain connects TRBV27 to TRBJ1-4; 7 bases are a match to TRBD1. Per the germline V gene, CDR1 is MNHEY and CDR2 is SMNVEV (reference sequence). The CDR3 has 14 residues. V dropped 8 bases and J dropped 3; count of bases not matched to a gene: 6. DNA for the CDR3: TGTGCCAGCGCCGCCGGGACAGCTAATGAAAAACTGTTTTTT. Its translation is CASAAGTANEKLFF.

This clone was detected only a few times. The genes are TRBV5-4 and TRBJ1-2; D is uncertain. CDR1 and CDR2 from the germline V gene are SGHNT and YYREEE (reference sequence). The V gene lost 0 bases and the J gene lost 4 bases, with 10 bases spanning the gap. This CDR3 contains 14 residues. This CDR3 is CASSLDLGLYGYTF. The CDR3 DNA follows: TGTGCCAGCAGCTTGGATCTCGGTCTCTATGGCTACACCTTC. Looking up the rest from reference TRBV5-4 and TRBJ1-2 gives the full variable domain: ETGVTQSPTHLIKTRGQQVTLRCSSQSGHNTVSWYQQALGQGPQFIFQYYREEENGRGNFPPRFSGLQFPNYSSELNVNALELDDSALYLCASSLDLGLYGYTFGSGTRLTVV.

The chain has TRBV29-1 and TRBJ2-5; no definite D call. The end of the DNA is better explained by TRBJ2-7, so the J call may be wrong. CDR3 size: 12 residues. CDR1 is SQVTM and CDR2 is ANQGSEA in the germline V gene. This CDR3 reads CSVEVPPYEQYF. The CDR3 DNA follows: TGCAGCGTTGAAGTGCCACCCTACGAGCAGTACTTC.

The chain links TRBV2 to TRBJ1-5; 7 bases fit TRBD1. Germline V lookup: CDR1 SNHLY, CDR2 FYNNEI. The trim removed 1 base at V and 4 bases at J, leaving 4 bases unmatched. CDR3 length: 15 residues. The DNA of the CDR3 is TGTGCCAGCAGTGAAGGAGGGACAGCTAATCAGCCCCAGCATTTT. As protein: CASSEGGTANQPQHF. Full variable domain (rest looked up from reference TRBV2 and TRBJ1-5): EPEVTQTPSHQVTQMGQEVILRCVPISNHLYFYWYRQILGQKVEFLVSFYNNEISEKSEIFDDQFSVERPDGSNFTLKIRSTKLEDSAMYFCASSEGGTANQPQHFGDGTRLSIL.

The chain employs TRBV11-2 and TRBJ2-7, with 12 positions matching TRBD2. CDR1 is SGHAT, CDR2 FQNNGV, per germline. This CDR3 is 18 amino acids long. The V and J ends lost 1 base and 1 base, in that order; junction bases with no gene match: 8. CDR3 bases: TGTGCCAGCAGCTTAGTCCGGCCGACTAGCGGGAGATCCTACGAGCAGTACTTC. Translation gives CASSLVRPTSGRSYEQYF.